This T cell receptor beta chain was retrieved from a study of T cell repertoires in cytomegalovirus infection. Across the study: HLA-B-restricted CMV epitopes that are well studied were used alongside recently identified HLA-C-restricted ones. Study-wide results and caveats: Summed frequency of public TCR beta families distinguished CMV carriers with the relevant HLA.

This CDR3 is built from 13 residues. Germline CDR1 LGHNT, CDR2 FRNRAP. Trimming took 3 bases from V and 7 from J, leaving 10 bases between them. With regard to this clonotype: Its target is not known.

MiXCR, run by TCRdb on the reads, gives a single entry per CDR3 protein. The table records approximately 730,000 distinct CDR3 sequences, around a third of them present only once. The sequence was collected from a human donor in good health (CMV status not recorded). Some clones in this sample may be carry-over from other donors' samples. The J gene is TRBJ2-1, the V gene TRBV12-5; tentatively, D is TRBD2 (7 bases). The sample in question was cultured PBMCs, obtained from culture after CMV antigen stimulation. CDR3 loop: CASGLGGVNEQFF. Here the CDR3 DNA reads TGTGCTAGTGGTTTAGGGGGGGTGAATGAGCAGTTCTTC.